The rows below give T cell receptor beta chains drawn from one sample of a study of beta chain features in type 1 diabetes. The repertoire was sequenced with immunoSEQ multiplex PCR; TCRdb's copy has only in-frame clones and lacks some. The sample lists about 170,000 clones; approximately 8% were seen once. The sample consisted of central memory CD4+ T cells from blood. The receptors were sampled from a woman aged 40 to 55 with type 1 diabetes. The CDR3 runs from the conserved cysteine through the conserved F or W. A D gene is named only where the DNA matches it firmly. Size tells how often a clone was seen (once, few, many) or the class of an expanded clone, and some rows leave it out.

v_gene: TRBV5-6; j_gene: TRBJ1-1; d_gene: TRBD1; abundance: few; CDR3aa: CASSLGTGSLTTEAFF; CDR3nt: TGTGCCAGCAGCTTGGGGACAGGTAGTCTGACCACTGAAGCTTTCTTT
v_gene: TRBV9; j_gene: TRBJ2-5; d_gene: .; abundance: .; CDR3aa: CASSAGDFGQTQYF; CDR3nt: TGTGCCAGCAGCGCCGGGGACTTCGGACAGACCCAGTACTTC
v_gene: TRBV7-8; j_gene: TRBJ2-2; d_gene: TRBD2; abundance: few; CDR3aa: CASTSTSGNTGELFF; CDR3nt: TGTGCCAGCACCTCGACTAGCGGAAACACCGGGGAGCTGTTTTTT
v_gene: TRBV4-3; j_gene: TRBJ2-2; d_gene: .; abundance: few; CDR3aa: CASSQEDWGELFF; CDR3nt: TGCGCCAGCAGCCAAGAGGACTGGGGGGAGCTGTTTTTT
v_gene: TRBV11-2; j_gene: TRBJ2-7; d_gene: TRBD2; abundance: .; CDR3aa: CASSSGVLAGLYEQYF; CDR3nt: TGTGCCAGCAGCTCAGGGGTCCTAGCGGGGTTATACGAGCAGTACTTC
v_gene: TRBV5-1; j_gene: TRBJ2-3; d_gene: TRBD1; abundance: .; CDR3aa: CASSLAPRGNTDTQYF; CDR3nt: TGCGCCAGCAGCTTGGCCCCCAGGGGGAATACAGATACGCAGTATTTT
v_gene: TRBV7-2; j_gene: TRBJ2-3; d_gene: .; abundance: .; CDR3aa: CASSLNLASDTQYF; CDR3nt: TGTGCCAGCAGCTTAAACCTAGCTTCAGATACGCAGTATTTT
v_gene: TRBV5-4; j_gene: TRBJ2-5; d_gene: TRBD2; abundance: few; CDR3aa: CASSLGRTSGTRETQYF; CDR3nt: TGTGCCAGCAGCTTGGGTCGGACTAGCGGGACTCGAGAGACCCAGTACTTC
v_gene: TRBV7-9; j_gene: TRBJ2-6; d_gene: .; abundance: .; CDR3aa: CASSFESISGANVLTF; CDR3nt: TGTGCCAGCAGCTTCGAGTCCATCTCTGGGGCCAACGTCCTGACTTTC
v_gene: TRBV6-5; j_gene: TRBJ2-1; d_gene: TRBD2; abundance: few; CDR3aa: CASSPPGLAFNEQFF; CDR3nt: TGTGCCAGCAGTCCACCGGGACTAGCTTTTAATGAGCAGTTCTTC
v_gene: TRBV4-3; j_gene: TRBJ1-6; d_gene: TRBD1; abundance: .; CDR3aa: CASSQQTGARNSPLHF; CDR3nt: TGCGCCAGCAGCCAGCAGACAGGGGCTCGGAATTCACCCCTCCACTTT
v_gene: TRBV5-1; j_gene: TRBJ2-5; d_gene: TRBD1; abundance: few; CDR3aa: CASSRTGASQETQYF; CDR3nt: TGCGCCAGCAGCCGGACAGGGGCGTCACAAGAGACCCAGTACTTC
v_gene: TRBV30; j_gene: TRBJ1-4; d_gene: .; abundance: .; CDR3aa: CAWSVGRGEKLFF; CDR3nt: TGTGCCTGGAGTGTAGGCCGGGGTGAAAAACTGTTTTTT
v_gene: TRBV7-2; j_gene: TRBJ1-1; d_gene: .; abundance: few; CDR3aa: CASSPSGWGMNTEAFF; CDR3nt: TGTGCCAGCAGCCCAAGCGGGTGGGGGATGAACACTGAAGCTTTCTTT
v_gene: TRBV19; j_gene: TRBJ1-1; d_gene: .; abundance: few; CDR3aa: CASSWLTEAFF; CDR3nt: TGTGCCAGTAGCTGGCTCACTGAAGCTTTCTTT
v_gene: TRBV29-1; j_gene: TRBJ2-5; d_gene: TRBD1; abundance: few; CDR3aa: CSVSGTGGETQYF; CDR3nt: TGCAGCGTTTCAGGGACAGGGGGAGAGACCCAGTACTTC
v_gene: TRBV29-1; j_gene: TRBJ2-1; d_gene: .; abundance: few; CDR3aa: CSVARGPLGGGSYNEQFF; CDR3nt: TGCAGCGTCGCCCGCGGGCCCCTGGGAGGGGGTTCCTACAATGAGCAGTTCTTC
v_gene: TRBV7-2; j_gene: TRBJ2-3; d_gene: .; abundance: .; CDR3aa: CASSLYTDTQYF; CDR3nt: TGTGCCAGCAGCCTCTACACAGATACGCAGTATTTT
v_gene: TRBV19; j_gene: TRBJ1-1; d_gene: .; abundance: few; CDR3aa: CASSFPQVNTEAFF; CDR3nt: TGTGCCAGTAGTTTTCCACAGGTGAACACTGAAGCTTTCTTT
v_gene: TRBV27; j_gene: TRBJ1-1; d_gene: TRBD1; abundance: .; CDR3aa: CASSLRTGLSTEAFF; CDR3nt: TGTGCCAGCAGTTTAAGGACAGGGCTTAGCACTGAAGCTTTCTTT
v_gene: TRBV4-2; j_gene: TRBJ1-1; d_gene: .; abundance: few; CDR3aa: CASSQERVDTEAFF; CDR3nt: TGTGCCAGCAGCCAAGAGAGGGTGGACACTGAAGCTTTCTTT
v_gene: TRBV18; j_gene: TRBJ2-7; d_gene: .; abundance: few; CDR3aa: CASAAGTYEQYF; CDR3nt: TGTGCCAGCGCTGCCGGGACCTACGAGCAGTACTTC
v_gene: TRBV18; j_gene: TRBJ2-3; d_gene: TRBD1; abundance: few; CDR3aa: CASSLGQGTDTQYF; CDR3nt: TGTGCCAGCTCACTAGGACAGGGTACAGATACGCAGTATTTT
v_gene: TRBV28; j_gene: TRBJ2-7; d_gene: .; abundance: few; CDR3aa: CATTRGTEVYEQYF; CDR3nt: TGTGCCACCACCCGGGGGACAGAAGTTTACGAGCAGTACTTC
v_gene: TRBV9; j_gene: TRBJ2-3; d_gene: TRBD2; abundance: few; CDR3aa: CASSPKERGDTQYF; CDR3nt: TGTGCCAGCAGCCCCAAAGAGCGGGGAGATACGCAGTATTTT
v_gene: TRBV11-2; j_gene: TRBJ2-5; d_gene: TRBD1; abundance: few; CDR3aa: CASSLSPGGQETQYF; CDR3nt: TGTGCCAGCAGCTTATCTCCAGGGGGACAGGAGACCCAGTACTTC